This entry is about one T cell receptor (beta chain). The CDR3 consists of 15 residues. The V and J ends lost 0 bases and 3 bases, in that order; junction bases with no gene match: 6. Germline CDR1 reads SGDLS; CDR2 reads YYNGEE. The data stem from a study of beta chain features in type 1 diabetes. Investigators reverse transcribed all isolated RNA, so they sequenced expressed TCRB transcripts. Method: immunoSEQ multiplex PCR; TCRdb's copy keeps in-frame clones and lacks some. Of 300,000 to 400,000 clones listed, about 12% are singletons. The source material was naive CD4+ T cells from blood. V gene TRBV9 combines with J gene TRBJ2-7, with 7 bases identical to TRBD1. The receptor was derived from a man aged 18 to 35 in good health. CDR3 sequence reads: CASSVAEGASYEQYF. CDR3 sequence (DNA): TGTGCCAGCAGCGTAGCTGAGGGGGCGAGCTACGAGCAGTACTTC.